Listed below are T cell receptor beta chains from one sample, sequenced in a study of somatic mutations in cytotoxic T cells in rheumatoid arthritis. Repertoires were generated with immunoSEQ multiplex PCR, while TCRdb's copy carries only in-frame clones and drops some. The sample lists more than 15,000 clones; 85% were seen once. The source material was CD8+ T cells sorted from blood. Receptors were obtained from a woman aged 35 to 49 with rheumatoid arthritis. Both conserved end residues are part of each CDR3. Fields, in order: J gene, D gene, V gene, clone size, CDR3 DNA, CDR3 protein. The D gene is left open where the match is weak. Clone size is shown for a subset of rows, as once, few, many or a class of expanded clone.

J: TRBJ1-1; D: .; V: TRBV5-1; size: .; DNA: TGCGCCAGCAGCCTGTGGGCGACGAACACTGAAGCTTTCTTT; CDR3: CASSLWATNTEAFF
J: TRBJ2-7; D: TRBD1; V: TRBV5-1; size: .; DNA: TGCGCCAGCAGAGGACAGGTCGACTACGAGCAGTACTTC; CDR3: CASRGQVDYEQYF
J: TRBJ2-1; D: .; V: TRBV9; size: .; DNA: TGTGCCAGCAGCGTATGGCAGGGTCGCTACAATGAGCAGTTCTTC; CDR3: CASSVWQGRYNEQFF
J: TRBJ2-7; D: .; V: TRBV7-9; size: .; DNA: TGTGCCAGCAGCGGGAGCTCCTACGAGCAGTACTTC; CDR3: CASSGSSYEQYF
J: TRBJ1-5; D: .; V: TRBV7-9; size: once; DNA: TGTGCCAGCAGCTTAGGGGCGGGGGGAACGGGCCAGCCCCAGCATTTT; CDR3: CASSLGAGGTGQPQHF
J: TRBJ2-2; D: TRBD2; V: TRBV19; size: few; DNA: TGTGCCAGTAGCCTAGCGGGAGGCATCGGGGAGCTGTTTTTT; CDR3: CASSLAGGIGELFF
J: TRBJ2-7; D: .; V: TRBV28; size: .; DNA: TGTGCCAGCAGTTTCTCACAGGGGGGGGGAACCTACGAGCAGTACTTC; CDR3: CASSFSQGGGTYEQYF
J: TRBJ2-4; D: .; V: TRBV6-5; size: .; DNA: TGTGCCAGCAGTTACACAGGGGAGGTTGCCAAAAACATTCAGTACTTC; CDR3: CASSYTGEVAKNIQYF
J: TRBJ2-1; D: .; V: TRBV5-1; size: .; DNA: TGTGCCAGCAGGTCTCTAGAGGAGCAGTTCTTC; CDR3: CASRSLEEQFF
J: TRBJ2-5; D: .; V: TRBV9; size: .; DNA: TGTGCCAGCAGCGTAGTTGAGGAGACCCAGTACTTC; CDR3: CASSVVEETQYF
J: TRBJ2-7; D: .; V: TRBV7-9; size: .; DNA: TGTGCCAGCAGCCCGCCTAACAGGGAGAGCGAGCAGTACTTC; CDR3: CASSPPNRESEQYF
J: TRBJ2-1; D: TRBD1; V: TRBV19; size: .; DNA: TGTGCCAGTACCTCCGGGACAGCATACAATGAGCAGTTCTTC; CDR3: CASTSGTAYNEQFF
J: TRBJ2-7; D: TRBD2; V: TRBV4-1; size: .; DNA: TGCGCCAGCAGCCAAGGGCTAGCGGGCTACGAGCAGTACTTC; CDR3: CASSQGLAGYEQYF
J: TRBJ1-3; D: .; V: TRBV4-1; size: .; DNA: TGCGCCAGCAGCCAAGCGTCAGTCGGAAACACCATATATTTT; CDR3: CASSQASVGNTIYF
J: TRBJ1-1; D: .; V: TRBV30; size: .; DNA: TGTGCCTGCTTGCGCTCTTTTAACACTGAAGCTTTCTTT; CDR3: CACLRSFNTEAFF
J: TRBJ2-7; D: .; V: TRBV9; size: .; DNA: TGTGCCAGCGGCGAAGGGGCCTACGAGCAGTACTTC; CDR3: CASGEGAYEQYF
J: TRBJ2-7; D: TRBD1; V: TRBV5-4; size: .; DNA: TGTGCCAGCAGCTTGGCAACAGGGGGCGTCTCCGAGCAGTACTTC; CDR3: CASSLATGGVSEQYF
J: TRBJ1-6; D: TRBD1; V: TRBV4-2; size: .; DNA: TGTGCCAGCAGCCACGAAACAGGGGATCAAAGGTCACCCCTCCACTTT; CDR3: CASSHETGDQRSPLHF
J: TRBJ1-2; D: .; V: TRBV9; size: .; DNA: TGTGCCAGCAGCCTAGCGGAGGGTGACTATGGCTACACCTTC; CDR3: CASSLAEGDYGYTF
J: TRBJ2-7; D: .; V: TRBV27; size: .; DNA: TGTGCCAGCAGTTCCCCGCCAGGACTCTCCTCCTACGAGCAGTACTTC; CDR3: CASSSPPGLSSYEQYF
J: TRBJ2-1; D: .; V: TRBV5-6; size: .; DNA: TGTGCCAGCAGCTCAGACAGTTATGAGCAGTTCTTC; CDR3: CASSSDSYEQFF
J: TRBJ1-2; D: TRBD1; V: TRBV2; size: .; DNA: TGTGCCAGGGACAGGGAAGGCTATGGCTACACCTTC; CDR3: CARDREGYGYTF
J: TRBJ2-1; D: .; V: TRBV4-1; size: few; DNA: TGCGCCAGCAGCCAAGAAGTGGCGCGGGATGAGCAGTTCTTC; CDR3: CASSQEVARDEQFF
J: TRBJ1-2; D: TRBD1; V: TRBV13; size: .; DNA: TGTGCCAGCAGCCATTCTTCACGGGGACAGGGGTTGGACTATGGCTACACCTTC; CDR3: CASSHSSRGQGLDYGYTF
J: TRBJ1-2; D: .; V: TRBV15; size: .; DNA: TGTGCCACCAGCAGAGATCTCGGGGCCGGGGGGGGCTACACCTTC; CDR3: CATSRDLGAGGGYTF
J: TRBJ1-5; D: TRBD1; V: TRBV10-2; size: .; DNA: TGCGCCAGCAGTGGCCTGGACAGGGGAAATCAGCCCCAGCATTTT; CDR3: CASSGLDRGNQPQHF
J: TRBJ2-1; D: .; V: TRBV14; size: .; DNA: TGTGCCAGCAGCCAAGAGGGCCCCACATCCCGGGGTGAGCAGTTCTTC; CDR3: CASSQEGPTSRGEQFF
J: TRBJ2-3; D: TRBD2; V: TRBV7-6; size: .; DNA: TGTGCCAGCAGCTTACCCGGGACTAGCGGGTTTGGGGGTGCAGATACGCAGTATTTT; CDR3: CASSLPGTSGFGGADTQYF
J: TRBJ2-7; D: TRBD2; V: TRBV2; size: .; DNA: TGTGCCAGCGAGGGGACTAGCTCAATCGAGCAGTACTTC; CDR3: CASEGTSSIEQYF
J: TRBJ2-7; D: TRBD1; V: TRBV9; size: .; DNA: TGTGCCAGCAGCGTAGGAACGGGACAGGGCGCCGAGCAGTACTTC; CDR3: CASSVGTGQGAEQYF
J: TRBJ2-5; D: .; V: TRBV7-7; size: .; DNA: TGTGCCAGCAGCTTAGTCGCTCGGGAGACCCAGTACTTC; CDR3: CASSLVARETQYF
J: TRBJ2-6; D: TRBD2; V: TRBV4-2; size: few; DNA: TGTGCCAGCAGCCAAAGCGGGAGCTCTGGGGCCAACGTCCTGACTTTC; CDR3: CASSQSGSSGANVLTF
J: TRBJ2-1; D: TRBD2; V: TRBV7-8; size: .; DNA: TGTGCCAGCAGCCCCCCAGCGGGAGGTTCTGAGCAGTTCTTC; CDR3: CASSPPAGGSEQFF
J: TRBJ2-5; D: .; V: TRBV5-1; size: .; DNA: TGCGCCAGCAGCTTGGTCGTGGCAGAAGAGACCCAGTACTTC; CDR3: CASSLVVAEETQYF
J: TRBJ2-3; D: .; V: TRBV30; size: .; DNA: TGTGCCTGCGCGGGGGCCTCCACAGATACGCAGTATTTT; CDR3: CACAGASTDTQYF
J: TRBJ1-1; D: .; V: TRBV30; size: .; DNA: TGTGCCTGCCCCGCAGGGAACACTGAAGCTTTCTTT; CDR3: CACPAGNTEAFF
J: TRBJ2-5; D: .; V: TRBV13; size: .; DNA: TGTGCCAGCAGCTTCGGCGGGGAAGAGACCCAGTACTTC; CDR3: CASSFGGEETQYF
J: TRBJ2-7; D: .; V: TRBV11-2; size: .; DNA: TGTGCCAGCAGCTTTGAAACCGGCTACGAGCAGTACTTC; CDR3: CASSFETGYEQYF
J: TRBJ2-2; D: .; V: TRBV7-6; size: .; DNA: TGTGCCAGCAGCTTTTCAGGGGATACCGGGGAGCTGTTTTTT; CDR3: CASSFSGDTGELFF
J: TRBJ1-2; D: .; V: TRBV27; size: .; DNA: TGTGCCAGTAGAAAACGGGGGGACTATGGCTACACCTTC; CDR3: CASRKRGDYGYTF
J: TRBJ2-7; D: TRBD2; V: TRBV10-3; size: .; DNA: TGTGCCATCAGTCGACTAGCGGGTCAAGACGAGCAGTACTTC; CDR3: CAISRLAGQDEQYF
J: TRBJ2-3; D: TRBD2; V: TRBV2; size: .; DNA: TGTGCCAGCAGTGATCCTAGCGGGGGCCCTCCTTCTTGGGATACGCAGTATTTT; CDR3: CASSDPSGGPPSWDTQYF
J: TRBJ1-2; D: TRBD1; V: TRBV5-6; size: .; DNA: TGTGCCAGCAGCTTCCCCGACAGGGGTGTATCCTATGGCTACACCTTC; CDR3: CASSFPDRGVSYGYTF
J: TRBJ2-7; D: TRBD1; V: TRBV19; size: once; DNA: TGTGCCAGTAGTATCTACAGGGGGCACTACGAGCAGTACTTC; CDR3: CASSIYRGHYEQYF
J: TRBJ2-1; D: TRBD2; V: TRBV4-2; size: .; DNA: TGTGCCAGCAGCCAAGCCGGTACTAGCGGGGGGGCTTGGTGGAATGAGCAGTTCTTC; CDR3: CASSQAGTSGGAWWNEQFF
J: TRBJ1-1; D: TRBD1; V: TRBV29-1; size: .; DNA: TGCAGCGTCGAGGGGGCGGAGGTCACTGAAGCTTTCTTT; CDR3: CSVEGAEVTEAFF
J: TRBJ1-2; D: .; V: TRBV19; size: once; DNA: TGTGCCAGGGGATCTAGGCGTGGGCCAGGGGTTGTATACACCTTC; CDR3: CARGSRRGPGVVYTF
J: TRBJ2-2; D: TRBD2; V: TRBV10-3; size: few; DNA: TGTGCCATCAGTGAGTCGGTAGCGGGACTAGGCGACACCGGGGAGCTGTTTTTT; CDR3: CAISESVAGLGDTGELFF
J: TRBJ1-2; D: .; V: TRBV7-9; size: .; DNA: TGTGCCAGCAGCTCCCCCGCGGGAGTCTATGGCTACACCTTC; CDR3: CASSSPAGVYGYTF
J: TRBJ2-3; D: TRBD2; V: TRBV19; size: .; DNA: TGTGCCAGTAGTAAGCCAGCGCTAGCGGGAGGGCCATCGGATACGCAGTATTTT; CDR3: CASSKPALAGGPSDTQYF
J: TRBJ2-1; D: .; V: TRBV5-1; size: .; DNA: TGCGCCAGCAGCTCGGGGGGCGGGGCACGACGCGGTGAGCAGTTCTTC; CDR3: CASSSGGGARRGEQFF
J: TRBJ2-7; D: TRBD2; V: TRBV7-6; size: once; DNA: TGTGCCAGCAGCTCGAGCGGGACGTCATCCTACGAGCAGTACTTC; CDR3: CASSSSGTSSYEQYF
J: TRBJ1-1; D: TRBD1; V: TRBV5-1; size: .; DNA: TGCGCCAGCAGCCCCGGACAGGATATATTAGAAGCTTTCTTT; CDR3: CASSPGQDILEAFF
J: TRBJ2-1; D: TRBD2; V: TRBV2; size: .; DNA: TGTGCCAGCAGTGGAACGACTAGCGGGAGTAATAACCGCTCCTACAATGAGCAGTTCTTC; CDR3: CASSGTTSGSNNRSYNEQFF
J: TRBJ2-7; D: .; V: TRBV6-6; size: .; DNA: TGTGCCAGCAGTTACGTTTGGGACATTGAGTACTACGAGCAGTACTTC; CDR3: CASSYVWDIEYYEQYF
J: TRBJ2-7; D: .; V: TRBV18; size: .; DNA: TGTGCCAGCTCAACTAACTACGAGCAGTACTTC; CDR3: CASSTNYEQYF
J: TRBJ1-2; D: .; V: TRBV21-1; size: .; DNA: TGTGCCAGCAGCAAAGCGGCGCAGGGTTACCTTTACTATGGCTACACCTTC; CDR3: CASSKAAQGYLYYGYTF
J: TRBJ2-3; D: .; V: TRBV7-8; size: .; DNA: TGTGCCAGCAGCCTCACCGGGGGAAGCACAGATACGCAGTATTTT; CDR3: CASSLTGGSTDTQYF
J: TRBJ2-7; D: TRBD1; V: TRBV6-5; size: once; DNA: TGTGCCAGCAGTCTATCGGACAGGAGAAATTACGAGCAGTACTTC; CDR3: CASSLSDRRNYEQYF
J: TRBJ2-7; D: .; V: TRBV6-5; size: once; DNA: TGTGCCAGCAGCCCGGGGGTGGGCGAGCAGTACTTC; CDR3: CASSPGVGEQYF